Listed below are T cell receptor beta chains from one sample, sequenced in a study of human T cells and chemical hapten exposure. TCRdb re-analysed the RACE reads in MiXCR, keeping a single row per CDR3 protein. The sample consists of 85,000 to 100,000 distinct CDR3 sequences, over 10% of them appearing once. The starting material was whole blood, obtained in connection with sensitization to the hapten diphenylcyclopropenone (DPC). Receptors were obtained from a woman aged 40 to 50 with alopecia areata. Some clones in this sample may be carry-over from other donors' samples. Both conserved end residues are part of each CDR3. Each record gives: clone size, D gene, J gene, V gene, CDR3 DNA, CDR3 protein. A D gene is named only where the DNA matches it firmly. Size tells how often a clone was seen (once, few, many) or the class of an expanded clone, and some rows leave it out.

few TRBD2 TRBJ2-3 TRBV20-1 TGCAGTGTCTCGGCAGCGGGAGGTCGTTCTAGCACAGATACGCAGTATTTT CSVSAAGGRSSTDTQYF
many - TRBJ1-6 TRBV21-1 TGTGCCAGCAGCCCCCCGGAGACGGGGAATTCACCCCTCCACTTT CASSPPETGNSPLHF
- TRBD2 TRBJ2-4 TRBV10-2 TGCGCCAGCAGTGAAGTAGCGGGAGGGCCACGGACCAAAAACATTCAGTACTTC CASSEVAGGPRTKNIQYF
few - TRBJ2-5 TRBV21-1 TGTGCCAGCAGCCCGAAAAGGACAGTCAGAGAGACCCAGTACTTC CASSPKRTVRETQYF
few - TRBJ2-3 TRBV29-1 TGCAGCGTTGACGTTTCGGGGGCCACAGATACGCAGTATTTT CSVDVSGATDTQYF
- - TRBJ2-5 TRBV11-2 TGTGCCAGCAGCCAACAGAGACACCAAGAGACCCAGTACTTC CASSQQRHQETQYF
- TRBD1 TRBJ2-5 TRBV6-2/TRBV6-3 TGTGCCAGCGGACAGGGGGGGACCCAAGAGACCCAGTACTTC CASGQGGTQETQYF
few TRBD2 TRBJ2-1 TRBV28 TGTGCCAGCAGTCCCCCGGGACTAGCGGTCTCTTGGGCTCCGTTCTTC CASSPPGLAVSWAPFF
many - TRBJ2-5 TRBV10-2 TGCGCCAGCAGCCTAAGACAAACCCAAGAGACCCAGTACTTC CASSLRQTQETQYF
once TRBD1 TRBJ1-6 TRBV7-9 TGTGCCAGTGCCAAAGACAGGGGGTATAATTCACCCCTCCACTTT CASAKDRGYNSPLHF
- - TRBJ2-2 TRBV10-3 TGTGCCATCAGTGAGGGGCAGGGGAAAGGCACCGGGGAGCTGTTTTTT CAISEGQGKGTGELFF
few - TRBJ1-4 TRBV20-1 TGCAGTGCTAGAGGGCTAAATGACAGGTCCCATTTT CSARGLNDRSHF
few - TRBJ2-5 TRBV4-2 TGTGCCAGCAGCCAAGAAGGTGTGACCCAGTACTTC CASSQEGVTQYF
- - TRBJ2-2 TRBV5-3 TGTGCCAGAATTCAACGGGACGCCGCGAACACCGGGGAGCTGTTTTTT CARIQRDAANTGELFF
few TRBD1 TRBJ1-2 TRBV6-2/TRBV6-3 TGTGCCAGCAGTCCTGACAGGGGCTATGGCTACACCTTC CASSPDRGYGYTF
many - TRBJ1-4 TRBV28 TGTGCCAGCAGTTCCCCGGGCATAGGCGGTGAAAAACTGTTTTTT CASSSPGIGGEKLFF
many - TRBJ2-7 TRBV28 TGTGCCAGCAGCTTTGGGGCCTCCTACGAGCAGTACTTC CASSFGASYEQYF
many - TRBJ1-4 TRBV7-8 TGTGCCAGCAGCTTAGGCCGGGGGCAAGGTGAAAAACTGTTTTTT CASSLGRGQGEKLFF
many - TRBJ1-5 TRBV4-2 TGTGCCAGCAGCCAAGGGGTGGACAGCTATAGCAATCAGCCCCAGCATTTT CASSQGVDSYSNQPQHF
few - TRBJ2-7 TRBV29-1 TGCAGCGTTGCCGGGGCCTACGAGCAGTACTTC CSVAGAYEQYF
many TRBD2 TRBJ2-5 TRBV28 TGTGCCAGCAGTTCCTCAGGCGGGAGGCAAGAGACCCAGTACTTC CASSSSGGRQETQYF
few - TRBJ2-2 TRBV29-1 TGCAGCGTCGGGGGACCGTCGAACACCGGGGAGCTGTTTTTT CSVGGPSNTGELFF
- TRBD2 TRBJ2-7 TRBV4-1 TGCGCCAGCAGTCGTCAACTAGCGGGAGTATCCGAGCAGTACTTC CASSRQLAGVSEQYF
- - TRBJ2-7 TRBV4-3 TGCGCCAGCAGCCAAGAGATAGGAGGGAGGACCGAGCAGTACTTC CASSQEIGGRTEQYF
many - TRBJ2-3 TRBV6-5 TGTGCCAGCAGTTACTTAGACAGTGGGGGTCGAGGTACGCAGTATTTT CASSYLDSGGRGTQYF
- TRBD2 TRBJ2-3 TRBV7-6 TGTGCCAGCAGCCGACTAGCCCAGAGCACAGATACGCAGTATTTT CASSRLAQSTDTQYF
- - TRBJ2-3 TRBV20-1 TGCAGTGCTAGAGATCCCAATACCCCAGATACGCAGTATTTT CSARDPNTPDTQYF
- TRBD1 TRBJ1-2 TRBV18 TGTGCCAGCTCCCCCGGACAGGGCCAAACGAACTATGGCTACACCTTC CASSPGQGQTNYGYTF
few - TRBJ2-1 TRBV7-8 TGTGCCAGCAGTTTCGGGACGCCCATCTACAATGAGCAGTTCTTC CASSFGTPIYNEQFF
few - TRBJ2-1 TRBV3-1 TGTGCCAGCAGCCTCCGGGACTCCTACAATGAGCAGTTCTTC CASSLRDSYNEQFF
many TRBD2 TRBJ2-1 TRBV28 TGTGCCAGCAGTTTCACTAGCGGGAGTTACAATGAGCAGTTCTTC CASSFTSGSYNEQFF
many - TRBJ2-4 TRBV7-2 TGTGCCAGCAGCTTAGTAGGTCTAGCCAAAAACATTCAGTACTTC CASSLVGLAKNIQYF
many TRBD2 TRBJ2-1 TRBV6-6 TGTGCCAGCAGTTACTCGGCGGGAGGGGGGGATGAGCAGTTCTTC CASSYSAGGGDEQFF